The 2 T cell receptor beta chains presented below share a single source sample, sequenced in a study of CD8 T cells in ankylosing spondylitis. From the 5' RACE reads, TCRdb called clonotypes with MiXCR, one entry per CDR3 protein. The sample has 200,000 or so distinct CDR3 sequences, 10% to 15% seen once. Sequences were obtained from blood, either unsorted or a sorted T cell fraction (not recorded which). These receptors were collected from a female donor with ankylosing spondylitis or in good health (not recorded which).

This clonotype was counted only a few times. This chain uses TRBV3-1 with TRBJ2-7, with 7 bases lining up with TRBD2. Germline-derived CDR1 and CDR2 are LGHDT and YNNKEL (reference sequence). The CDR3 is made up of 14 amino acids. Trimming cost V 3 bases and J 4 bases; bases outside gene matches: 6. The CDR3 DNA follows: TGTGCCAGCAGCCATACGGCGGGAGAATACGAGCAGTACTTC. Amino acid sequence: CASSHTAGEYEQYF.

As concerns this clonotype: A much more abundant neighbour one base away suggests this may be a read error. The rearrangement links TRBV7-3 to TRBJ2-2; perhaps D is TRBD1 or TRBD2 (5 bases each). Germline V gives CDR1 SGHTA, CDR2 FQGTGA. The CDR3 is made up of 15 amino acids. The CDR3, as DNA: TGTGCCAGCAGACCTGGGCTGGCGGACACCGGGGAGCTGTCTTTT. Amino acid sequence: CASRPGLADTGELSF.